The T cell receptor beta chain under discussion was sequenced for a study of radiation and T cells in renal cell carcinoma. Study-wide results and caveats: Top tumor clonotypes rose in blood 2 weeks post-radiation, then contracted. Pretreatment tumor biopsies were lacking, so baseline clonotypes are unknown.

As for time point: blood 2 weeks post-SBRT. Described treatment: 15 Gy SBRT to primary tumor, nephrectomy 4 weeks later. Serial blood draws occurred at baseline and 2 and 4 weeks post-SBRT. Germline CDR1 and CDR2: SGHRS and YFSETQ. The CDR3 is 11 residues long. The ends were cut back, 3 bases at V and 16 bases at J, with 14 bases in the middle. Concerning this clone: No antigen is known for it.

Assay: immunoSEQ multiplex PCR; the TCRdb copy retains only in-frame clones and omits some. Of 100,000 to 150,000 clones in the sample, around 80% were seen once. This TCR came from a man aged 45-65 years with renal cell carcinoma. This specimen was blood, taken from a patient whose treatment included radiotherapy and nephrectomy. The V call is TRBV5-1, the J call TRBJ2-1; D remains ambiguous. The CDR3 sequence: CASSSRGKAFF. DNA for the CDR3: TGCGCCAGCAGCTCCCGAGGAAAGGCATTCTTC.